The rows below give T cell receptor beta chains drawn from one sample of a study of blood T cell repertoires in COVID-19. Generated by immunoSEQ multiplex PCR, the TCRdb table keeps only in-frame clones and is missing some. The sample holds over 85,000 clones, around 81% seen once. The sample comprised peripheral blood. These receptor sequences come from a woman in her 70s with acute or convalescent COVID-19. The CDR3 runs from the conserved cysteine through the conserved F or W. The D gene is left open where the match is weak. Size tells how often a clone was seen (once, few, many) or the class of an expanded clone, and some rows leave it out.

.,TRBJ1-1,TRBV2,.,TGTGCCAGCAGTGAATGGAGCTTGAGTTTCTTT,CASSEWSLSFF
.,TRBJ1-2,TRBV28,.,TGTGCCAGCAGCCCTACCATCAGGGAAGATGGCTACACCTTC,CASSPTIREDGYTF
.,TRBJ1-2,TRBV5-1,.,TGCGCCAGCAGCCCGCGGGGTGGGGTTCAGGGAGGCTACACCTTC,CASSPRGGVQGGYTF
.,TRBJ2-3,TRBV7-6,TRBD1,TGTGCCAGCAGCTTACAACAGGGGTTAGGCGGCGCAGATACGCAGTATTTT,CASSLQQGLGGADTQYF
.,TRBJ2-5,TRBV7-2,TRBD1,TGTGCCAGCAGCCTGGGACAGGACGGGACCCAGTACTTC,CASSLGQDGTQYF
.,TRBJ1-4,TRBV3-1/TRBV3-2,.,TGTGCCAGCAGCCAAGCAGGGAGGGGAAATGAAAAACTGTTTTTT,CASSQAGRGNEKLFF
.,TRBJ2-3,TRBV7-8,.,TGTGCCAGCAGCTTCGGATCAGGGTCAGATACGCAGTATTTT,CASSFGSGSDTQYF
once,TRBJ1-3,TRBV12-3/TRBV12-4,.,TGTGCCAGCGGATCTTGGAGCGGAAACACCATATATTTT,CASGSWSGNTIYF
.,TRBJ2-1,TRBV11-2,TRBD2,TGTGCCAGCAGCTTACTAGCGGTTGGTGAGCAGTTCTTC,CASSLLAVGEQFF
.,TRBJ2-1,TRBV5-1,TRBD2,TGCGCCAGCAGCTTGGCCGGGGGGTTCTCCTACAATGAGCAGTTCTTC,CASSLAGGFSYNEQFF
few,TRBJ1-4,TRBV28,TRBD1,TGTGCCAGCAGTACGCGACAGGGCATTAATGAAAAACTGTTTTTT,CASSTRQGINEKLFF
once,TRBJ2-1,TRBV4-1,.,TGCGCCAGCAGCCAAGGTTCTAGTAAGGGGAATGAGCAGTTCTTC,CASSQGSSKGNEQFF
.,TRBJ2-7,TRBV4-2,TRBD2,TGTGCCAGCAGCTGGGGGGGGGAGTACGAGCAGTACTTC,CASSWGGEYEQYF
.,TRBJ1-5,TRBV7-2,TRBD1,TGTGCCAGCAGCTTCCAGGGACAGGGCAATCAGCCCCAGCATTTT,CASSFQGQGNQPQHF
few,TRBJ1-1,TRBV6-5,.,TGTGCCAGCAGTTCTTTATCCGGGGTCGGCACTGAAGCTTTCTTT,CASSSLSGVGTEAFF
.,TRBJ1-1,TRBV27,.,TGTGCCCAACGCAGGGTACGGAAAGACACTGAAGCTTTCTTT,CAQRRVRKDTEAFF
few,TRBJ2-7,TRBV5-1,TRBD2,TGCGCCAGCAGCCCTCTAGCGGGGGGTTACGAGCAGTACTTC,CASSPLAGGYEQYF
.,TRBJ1-1,TRBV19,.,TGTGCCAGTAGTATTCAGAAGAACACTGAAGCTTTCTTT,CASSIQKNTEAFF
.,TRBJ1-6,TRBV7-3,.,TGTGCCAGCAGCTCGGGGGGGGAAGCACCCCTCCACTTT,CASSSGGEAPLHF
.,TRBJ2-7,TRBV12-2,.,TGTGCAAGTCGCTTAGCTGTACTCTTCACGGGAGATACCCCCTACGAGCAGTACTTC,CASRLAVLFTGDTPYEQYF
.,TRBJ1-4,TRBV13,TRBD1,TGTGCCAGCAGCTTACGTGTGGGCGGACAGGGGGCGTCTTGGGGTGAAAAACTGTTTTTT,CASSLRVGGQGASWGEKLFF
.,TRBJ2-5,TRBV14,TRBD1,TGTGCCAGCAGCCCTCTCGGACAGGCACAAGAGACCCAGTACTTC,CASSPLGQAQETQYF
.,TRBJ1-2,TRBV5-5,TRBD1,TGTGCCAGCAGCCCGGGACAGGGGGACTATGGCTACACCTTC,CASSPGQGDYGYTF
once,TRBJ1-2,TRBV11-2,TRBD1,TGTGCCAGCAGCGCCGGGACAGACGTCTATGGCTACACCTTC,CASSAGTDVYGYTF
.,TRBJ2-3,TRBV30,TRBD2,TGTGCCTGGAGTGGCGGGGGGGCCAAAATATTTTCAGATACGCAGTATTTT,CAWSGGGAKIFSDTQYF
.,TRBJ1-2,TRBV5-1,TRBD1,TGCGCCAGCAGCTTGGGGGACAGCCCCTATGGCTACACCTTC,CASSLGDSPYGYTF
.,TRBJ2-7,TRBV4-1,.,TGCGCCAGCAGACAACGGGATCAGTTAGGGTTCGACGAGCAGTACTTC,CASRQRDQLGFDEQYF
.,TRBJ2-6,TRBV5-1,.,TGCGCTACTGGCAGGGGTTCAGGGGCCAACGTCCTGACTTTC,CATGRGSGANVLTF
.,TRBJ1-1,TRBV3-1/TRBV3-2,.,TGTGCCAGCAGCCAAGGGAGCCGTGAAGCTTTCTTT,CASSQGSREAFF
.,TRBJ1-4,TRBV4-1,TRBD1,TGCGCCAGCAGCCAAGATAGGGACAGGGCGGGTAATGAAAAACTGTTTTTT,CASSQDRDRAGNEKLFF
.,TRBJ2-5,TRBV9,.,TGTGCCAGCAGCGTTTCGGGTCAAGAGACCCAGTACTTC,CASSVSGQETQYF
.,TRBJ1-3,TRBV28,.,TGTGCCAGCAGTTTGGACATGACCTCTGGAAACACCATATATTTT,CASSLDMTSGNTIYF
.,TRBJ2-3,TRBV16,TRBD2,TGTGCCAGCAGCGACGGGGGGACGCAGTATTTT,CASSDGGTQYF
.,TRBJ2-5,TRBV30,.,TGTGCCTGGAGTGTACGGCGGCAGGGGATAGGAGAGACCCAGTACTTC,CAWSVRRQGIGETQYF
.,TRBJ1-1,TRBV7-9,.,TGTGCCAGCAGCTTGGCGGGAGGGTTTGCTTTCTTT,CASSLAGGFAFF
.,TRBJ1-1,TRBV3-1/TRBV3-2,.,TGTGCCAGCAGCCAAGGGTTTAGCACTGAAGCTTTCTTT,CASSQGFSTEAFF
.,TRBJ2-2,TRBV5-1,TRBD1,TGCGCCAGCAGCGCCTCGACAGGGAAAACCGGGGAGCTGTTTTTT,CASSASTGKTGELFF
.,TRBJ1-4,TRBV5-1,TRBD1,TGCGCCAGCAGCTTAAATGCGCAACAGGGGAAAAAACTGTTTTTT,CASSLNAQQGKKLFF
.,TRBJ2-5,TRBV30,TRBD1,TGTGCCAGATCACAGGGGTTAAGGGAGACCCAGTACTTC,CARSQGLRETQYF
.,TRBJ1-1,TRBV9,.,TGTGCCAGCAGCGGAGAGGTCCTTACAGGGCGCCCTGAAGCTTTCTTT,CASSGEVLTGRPEAFF
.,TRBJ1-3,TRBV5-1,TRBD1,TGCGCCAGCAGCTCGCAGGGGGCCAGCTCTGGAAACACCATATATTTT,CASSSQGASSGNTIYF
.,TRBJ1-5,TRBV7-2,TRBD1,TGTGCCAGCAGCTTAGAGCGAGGGACAGACCAGCCCCAGCATTTT,CASSLERGTDQPQHF
.,TRBJ1-1,TRBV7-6,.,TGTGCCAGCAGCTCCCGGGTAGGAGGGGCGGGCCTAAACACTGAAGCTTTCTTT,CASSSRVGGAGLNTEAFF
.,TRBJ1-6,TRBV28,TRBD1,TGTGCCAGCAGCTCAGGGACAGGGATGTATAATTCACCCCTCCACTTT,CASSSGTGMYNSPLHF
.,TRBJ2-2,TRBV7-9,.,TGTGCCAGCAGCACCCAGGGCACCGGGGAGCTGTTTTTT,CASSTQGTGELFF
once,TRBJ1-1,TRBV2,.,TGTGCCAGCAGTGCAGGCCTCACTGAAGCTTTCTTT,CASSAGLTEAFF
.,TRBJ1-1,TRBV30,TRBD1,TGTGCCTGGAGAAAAACCCCAACAGGGGCGATGAACACTGAAGCTTTCTTT,CAWRKTPTGAMNTEAFF
once,TRBJ2-5,TRBV4-1,TRBD2,TGCGCCAGCAGCCAAGATAAGGCGGGGGGGTACCAAGAGACCCAGTACTTC,CASSQDKAGGYQETQYF
.,TRBJ2-7,TRBV6-1,.,TGTGCCAGCAGTGAAGGGAGTTTCTCCTACGAGCAGTACTTC,CASSEGSFSYEQYF
.,TRBJ1-1,TRBV2,TRBD1,TGTGCCAGCCTTACAGGGGGCGTGAACACTGAAGCTTTCTTT,CASLTGGVNTEAFF
.,TRBJ1-4,TRBV9,.,TGTGCCAGCAGCCCGAACATAGCTCCTGAAAAACTGTTTTTT,CASSPNIAPEKLFF
.,TRBJ1-5,TRBV6-2/TRBV6-3,TRBD1,TGTGCCAGCAGTCCACTGGGACAGGGAGCGAGGCCCCAGCATTTT,CASSPLGQGARPQHF
.,TRBJ1-1,TRBV2,.,TGTGCCAGTGGGGGAGAGGGGGACACTGAAGCTTTCTTT,CASGGEGDTEAFF
.,TRBJ1-1,TRBV7-9,.,TGTGCCAGCAGCACGGGGAGGGTGGACACTGAAGCTTTCTTT,CASSTGRVDTEAFF
.,TRBJ2-1,TRBV5-8,TRBD1,TGTGCCAGCAGCTTGGCCGTCGGACAGGGGGTCAATGAGCAGTTCTTC,CASSLAVGQGVNEQFF